This record covers a single T cell receptor beta chain. What it binds is unknown. This sample was included in a study of CD8+CD57+ T cells in acquired aplastic anemia. CDR1 SEHNR and CDR2 FQNEAQ come from the germline V gene (reference sequence). The V end lost 5 bases, the J end lost 8 bases, and 15 bases lay between the germline ends. This CDR3 comprises 13 residues. Points from the study as a whole: Patients shared some 30 CD8+ CDR3 sequences with controls.

Researchers used genomic DNA as the template to profile TCR beta VDJ and CDR3. TCRdb reanalysed the reads using MiXCR and keeps one entry per CDR3 protein. The sample has approximately 170,000 distinct CDR3 sequences, approximately 49% seen once. The sample taken for sequencing was sorted CD4+, CD8+, or CD8+CD57+ T cells (not recorded which) from PBMCs. V and J are TRBV7-9 and TRBJ1-2; D unresolved. The clonotype originates from a human donor in good health, serving as a control. DNA for the CDR3: TGTGCCAGCAGCCCCCGGATGGCAATCGGCTACACCTTC. Amino acids: CASSPRMAIGYTF.